This T cell receptor (beta chain) emerged from a study of glioma-infiltrating T cells after dendritic cell vaccination. Study context: Autologous tumor lysate-pulsed dendritic cell vaccination was given between the early 2000s and the early 2010s.

Time point reported: after dendritic cell vaccination, including at tumor progression/relapse. Study-wide points: Only a small number of patients had complete blood and tumor samples. Higher TCR clonality did not directly relate to longer survival.

The length of the CDR3 is 15 residues. Looked up from germline, CDR1 is SGHNT and CDR2 is YENEEA. Trimming left V 5 bases short and J 5 bases short, with 18 bases between. Turning to this clone: Its antigen is not identified.

The PCR used 60 V beta and 13 J beta primers. Profiled with immunoSEQ multiplex PCR; TCRdb holds only in-frame clones, not every one. Counted here are fewer than 90,000 clones, less than 90% occurring once; the ten biggest clones make up roughly 6.8%. This clonotype was sampled from a human donor with glioblastoma. The chain carries TRBV11-3 and TRBJ1-2; D is possibly TRBD1 (5 bases). Specimen: blood, collected after dendritic cell vaccination. Here the CDR3 reads CASSTKRQGRYGYTF. The CDR3 nucleotides are TGTGCCAGCAGCACAAAACGGCAGGGCAGATATGGCTACACCTTC.